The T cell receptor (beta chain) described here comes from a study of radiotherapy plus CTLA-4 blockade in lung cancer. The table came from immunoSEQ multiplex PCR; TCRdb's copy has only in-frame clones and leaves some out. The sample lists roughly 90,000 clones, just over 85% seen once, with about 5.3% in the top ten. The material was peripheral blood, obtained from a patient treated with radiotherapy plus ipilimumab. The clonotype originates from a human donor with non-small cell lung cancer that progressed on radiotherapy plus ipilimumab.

CDR3 amino acids: CASSEARGGGETQYF. The DNA of the CDR3 is TGTGCCAGCAGTGAAGCGCGCGGAGGGGGTGAGACCCAGTACTTC. The genes are TRBV2 and TRBJ2-5, with D perhaps matching TRBD1 or TRBD2 (6 bases each). Germline V lookup: CDR1 SNHLY, CDR2 FYNNEI. There are 15 residues in the CDR3. Deletions cut 0 bases from V and 5 bases from J, with 13 bases between.